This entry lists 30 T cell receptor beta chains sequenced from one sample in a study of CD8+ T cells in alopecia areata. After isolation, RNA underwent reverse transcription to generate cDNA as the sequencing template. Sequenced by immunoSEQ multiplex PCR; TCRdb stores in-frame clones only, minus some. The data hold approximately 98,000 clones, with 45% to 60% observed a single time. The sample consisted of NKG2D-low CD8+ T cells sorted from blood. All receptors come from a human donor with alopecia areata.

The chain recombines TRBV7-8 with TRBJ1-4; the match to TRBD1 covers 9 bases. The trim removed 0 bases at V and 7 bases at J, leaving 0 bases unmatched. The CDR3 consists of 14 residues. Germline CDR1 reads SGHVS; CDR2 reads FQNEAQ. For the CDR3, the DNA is TGTGCCAGCAGCTTAGCGGGACAGGGTGAAAAACTGTTTTTT. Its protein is CASSLAGQGEKLFF.

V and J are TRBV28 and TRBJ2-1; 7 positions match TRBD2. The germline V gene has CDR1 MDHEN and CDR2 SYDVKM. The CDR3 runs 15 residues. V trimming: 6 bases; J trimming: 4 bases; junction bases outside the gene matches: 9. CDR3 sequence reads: CASSSRDYSYNEQFF. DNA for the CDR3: TGTGCCAGCAGCAGCCGGGACTACTCTTACAATGAGCAGTTCTTC.

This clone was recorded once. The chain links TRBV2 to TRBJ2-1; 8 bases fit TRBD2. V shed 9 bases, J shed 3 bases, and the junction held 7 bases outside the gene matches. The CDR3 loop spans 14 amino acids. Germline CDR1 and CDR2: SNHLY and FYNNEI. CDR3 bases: TGTGCCAGAGAGGACAGCGGGAGCTACAATGAGCAGTTCTTC. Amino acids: CAREDSGSYNEQFF.

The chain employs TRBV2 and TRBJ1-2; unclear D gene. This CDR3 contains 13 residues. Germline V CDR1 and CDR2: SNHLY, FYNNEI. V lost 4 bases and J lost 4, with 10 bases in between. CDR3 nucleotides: TGTGCCAGCAGTGTTTCGGGTCTCTATGGCTACACCTTC. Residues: CASSVSGLYGYTF.

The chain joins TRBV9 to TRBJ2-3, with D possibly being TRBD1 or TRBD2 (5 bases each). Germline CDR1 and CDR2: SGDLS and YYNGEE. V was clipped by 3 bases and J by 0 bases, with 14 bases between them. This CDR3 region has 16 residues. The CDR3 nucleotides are TGTGCCAGCAGCGGGCAGAGGGGACCCAGCACAGATACGCAGTATTTT. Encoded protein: CASSGQRGPSTDTQYF.

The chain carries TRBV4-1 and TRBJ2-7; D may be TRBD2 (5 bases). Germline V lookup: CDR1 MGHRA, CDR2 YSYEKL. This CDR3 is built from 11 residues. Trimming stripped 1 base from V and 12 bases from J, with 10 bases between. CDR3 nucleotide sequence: TGCGCCAGCAGCCAAGGTTCTAGCTCGTACTTC. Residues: CASSQGSSSYF.

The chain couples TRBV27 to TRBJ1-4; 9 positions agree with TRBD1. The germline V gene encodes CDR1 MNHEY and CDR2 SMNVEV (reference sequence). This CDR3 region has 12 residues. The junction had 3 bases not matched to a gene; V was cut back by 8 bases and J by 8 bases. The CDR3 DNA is TGTGCCAGCCGACAGGGGGGAGAAAAACTGTTTTTT. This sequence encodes CASRQGGEKLFF.

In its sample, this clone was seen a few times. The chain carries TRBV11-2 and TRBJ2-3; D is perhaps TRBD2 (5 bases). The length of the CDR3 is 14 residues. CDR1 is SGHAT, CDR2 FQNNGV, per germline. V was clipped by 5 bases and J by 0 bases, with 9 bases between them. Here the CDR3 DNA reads TGTGCCAGCAGCACGGACTCAAGCACAGATACGCAGTATTTT. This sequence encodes CASSTDSSTDTQYF.

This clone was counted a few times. The CDR3, as DNA: TGTGCCAGCGCCACTTTCCGCGACAGGGACACAGATACGCAGTATTTT. Translation gives CASATFRDRDTDTQYF. The chain uses TRBV19 and TRBJ2-3, with 7 bases aligning to TRBD1. The germline V gene has CDR1 LNHDA and CDR2 SQIVND (reference sequence). With V trimmed by 9 bases and J by 2 bases, 14 bases remained unmatched. The CDR3 contains 16 residues. The whole variable domain, filled in from reference TRBV19 and TRBJ2-3, reads DGGITQSPKYLFRKEGQNVTLSCEQNLNHDAMYWYRQDPGQGLRLIYYSQIVNDFQKGDIAEGYSVSREKKESFPLTVTSAQKNPTAFYLCASATFRDRDTDTQYFGPGTRLTVL.

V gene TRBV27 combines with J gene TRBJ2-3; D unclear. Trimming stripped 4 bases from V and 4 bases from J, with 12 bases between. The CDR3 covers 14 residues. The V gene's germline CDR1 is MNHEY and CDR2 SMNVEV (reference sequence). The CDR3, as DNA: TGTGCCAGCAGTTCTGGGTCCCGGGCAGATACGCAGTATTTT. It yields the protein CASSSGSRADTQYF.

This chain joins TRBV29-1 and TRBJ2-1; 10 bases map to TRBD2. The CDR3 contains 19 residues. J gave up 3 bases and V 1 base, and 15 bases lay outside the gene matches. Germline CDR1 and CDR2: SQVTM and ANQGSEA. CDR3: CSVEGRLAGDAEHYNEQFF. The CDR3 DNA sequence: TGCAGCGTTGAAGGTAGGCTAGCGGGAGATGCAGAACACTACAATGAGCAGTTCTTC.

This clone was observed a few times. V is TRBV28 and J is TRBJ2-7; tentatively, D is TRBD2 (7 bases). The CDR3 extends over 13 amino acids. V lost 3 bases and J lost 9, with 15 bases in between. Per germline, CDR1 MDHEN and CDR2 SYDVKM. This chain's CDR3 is CASSFGPGGAQYF. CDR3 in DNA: TGTGCCAGCAGTTTTGGGCCGGGGGGCGCGCAGTACTTC. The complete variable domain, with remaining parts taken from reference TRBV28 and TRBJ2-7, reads DVKVTQSSRYLVKRTGEKVFLECVQDMDHENMFWYRQDPGLGLRLIYFSYDVKMKEKGDIPEGYSVSREKKERFSLILESASTNQTSMYLCASSFGPGGAQYFGPGTRLTVT.

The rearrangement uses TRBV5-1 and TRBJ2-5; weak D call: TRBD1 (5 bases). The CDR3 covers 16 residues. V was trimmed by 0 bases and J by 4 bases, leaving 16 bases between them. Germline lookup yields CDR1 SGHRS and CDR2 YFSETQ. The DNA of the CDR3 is TGCGCCAGCAGCTTGGGTCGTGGCTCGCAGGGAGAGACCCAGTACTTC. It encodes CASSLGRGSQGETQYF.

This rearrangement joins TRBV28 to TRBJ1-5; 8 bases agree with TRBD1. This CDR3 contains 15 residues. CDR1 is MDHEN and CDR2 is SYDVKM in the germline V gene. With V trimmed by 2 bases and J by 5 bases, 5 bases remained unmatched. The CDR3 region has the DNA TGTGCCAGCAGTTTACCCGGGACAGGATATCAGCCCCAGCATTTT. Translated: CASSLPGTGYQPQHF.

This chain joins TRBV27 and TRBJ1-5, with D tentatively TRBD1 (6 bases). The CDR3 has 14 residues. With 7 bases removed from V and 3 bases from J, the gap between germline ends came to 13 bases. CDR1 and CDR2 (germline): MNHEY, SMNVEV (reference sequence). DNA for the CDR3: TGTGCCAGCACCCCGACAGGATTCAATCAGCCCCAGCATTTT. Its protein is CASTPTGFNQPQHF.

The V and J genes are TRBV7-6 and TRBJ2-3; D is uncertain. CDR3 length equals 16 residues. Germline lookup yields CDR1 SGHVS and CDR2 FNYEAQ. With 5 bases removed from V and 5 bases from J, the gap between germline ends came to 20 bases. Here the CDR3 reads CASSPAAFLRVDTQYF. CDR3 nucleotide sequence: TGTGCCAGCAGCCCCGCGGCTTTCCTCCGGGTAGATACGCAGTATTTT.

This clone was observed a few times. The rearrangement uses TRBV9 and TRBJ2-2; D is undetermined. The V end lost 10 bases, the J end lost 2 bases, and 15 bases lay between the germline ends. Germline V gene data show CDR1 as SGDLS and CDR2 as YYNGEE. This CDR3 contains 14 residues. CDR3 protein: CASVRVGNTGELFF. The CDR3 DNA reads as TGTGCCTCAGTTAGAGTAGGAAACACCGGGGAGCTGTTTTTT.

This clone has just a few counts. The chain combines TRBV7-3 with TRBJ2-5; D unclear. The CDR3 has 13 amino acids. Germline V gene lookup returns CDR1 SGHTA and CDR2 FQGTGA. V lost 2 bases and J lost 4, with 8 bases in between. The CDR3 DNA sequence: TGTGCCAGCAGCTTATGGGTTTCAGAGACCCAGTACTTC. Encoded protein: CASSLWVSETQYF. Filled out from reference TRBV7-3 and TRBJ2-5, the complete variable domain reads GAGVSQTPSNKVTEKGKYVELRCDPISGHTALYWYRQSLGQGPEFLIYFQGTGAADDSGLPNDRFFAVRPEGSVSTLKIQRTERGDSAVYLCASSLWVSETQYFGPGTRLLVL.

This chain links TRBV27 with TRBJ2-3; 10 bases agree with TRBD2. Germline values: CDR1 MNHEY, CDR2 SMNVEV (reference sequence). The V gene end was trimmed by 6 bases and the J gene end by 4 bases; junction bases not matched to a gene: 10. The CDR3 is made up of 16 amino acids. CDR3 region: CASRGSLAGGADTQYF. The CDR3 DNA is TGTGCCAGCAGAGGTTCGTTAGCGGGAGGAGCAGATACGCAGTATTTT.

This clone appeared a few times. The CDR3 region has the DNA TGCGCCAGCAGCCCGGGGGAGGGACAGGGCGCGAACACCGGGGAGCTGTTTTTT. Amino acid sequence: CASSPGEGQGANTGELFF. The V call is TRBV4-1, the J call TRBJ2-2; TRBD1 aligns across 9 bases. V dropped 4 bases and J dropped 0; count of bases not matched to a gene: 9. CDR1 is MGHRA, CDR2 YSYEKL, per germline. The length of the CDR3 is 18 residues.

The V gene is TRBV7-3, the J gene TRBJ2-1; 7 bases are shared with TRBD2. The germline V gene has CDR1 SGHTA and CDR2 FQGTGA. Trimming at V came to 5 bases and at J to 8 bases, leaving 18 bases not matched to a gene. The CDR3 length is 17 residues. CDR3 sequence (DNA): TGTGCCAGCAGCCCCGCCCCGCTAGCGGAAGATTTCGATGAGCAGTTCTTC. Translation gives CASSPAPLAEDFDEQFF.

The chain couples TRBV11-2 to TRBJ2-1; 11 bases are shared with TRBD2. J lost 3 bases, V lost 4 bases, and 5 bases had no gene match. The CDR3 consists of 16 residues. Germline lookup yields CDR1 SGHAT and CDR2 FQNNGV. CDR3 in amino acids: CASSSRLAGSYNEQFF. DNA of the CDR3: TGTGCCAGCAGCTCCAGACTAGCGGGAAGCTACAATGAGCAGTTCTTC.

In DNA form, the CDR3 reads TGCAGCGTTGAAGATCGGGCCGGTTTGGATACGCAGTATTTT. Its protein is CSVEDRAGLDTQYF. V and J are TRBV29-1 and TRBJ2-3; D remains ambiguous. The CDR3 is made up of 14 amino acids. Germline CDR1 is SQVTM and CDR2 is ANQGSEA. V was pared by 0 bases and J by 6 bases, with 13 bases between.

The CDR3 region is CASRGTSGITDTQYF. Here the CDR3 DNA reads TGTGCCAGCAGAGGGACTAGCGGGATAACAGATACGCAGTATTTT. The rearrangement joins TRBV2 to TRBJ2-3, with 13 bases fitting TRBD2. J was trimmed by 3 bases and V by 6 bases; bases with no gene match: 3. CDR1 and CDR2 (germline): SNHLY, FYNNEI. There are 15 residues in the CDR3.

This chain's CDR3 is CASSYSILDEQFF. The CDR3 coding sequence is TGTGCCAGCAGTTACTCGATTTTGGATGAGCAGTTCTTC. The V gene is TRBV6-5, the J gene TRBJ2-1; D ambiguous. This CDR3 comprises 13 residues. Trimming left V 0 bases short and J 8 bases short, with 8 bases between. Germline lookup yields CDR1 MNHEY and CDR2 SVGAGI.

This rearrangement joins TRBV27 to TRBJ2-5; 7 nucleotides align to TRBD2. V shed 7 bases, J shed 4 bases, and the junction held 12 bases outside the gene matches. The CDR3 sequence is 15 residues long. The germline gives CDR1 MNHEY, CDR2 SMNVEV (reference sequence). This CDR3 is CASKRAGAVVETQYF. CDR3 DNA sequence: TGTGCCAGCAAACGGGCGGGAGCGGTTGTAGAGACCCAGTACTTC.

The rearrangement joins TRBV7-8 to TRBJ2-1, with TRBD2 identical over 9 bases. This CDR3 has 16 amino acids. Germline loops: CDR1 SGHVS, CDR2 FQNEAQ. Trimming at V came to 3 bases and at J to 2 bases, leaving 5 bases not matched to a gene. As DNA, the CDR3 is TGTGCCAGCAGCTTGGGACTAGCTCATACCTACAATGAGCAGTTCTTC. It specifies CASSLGLAHTYNEQFF.

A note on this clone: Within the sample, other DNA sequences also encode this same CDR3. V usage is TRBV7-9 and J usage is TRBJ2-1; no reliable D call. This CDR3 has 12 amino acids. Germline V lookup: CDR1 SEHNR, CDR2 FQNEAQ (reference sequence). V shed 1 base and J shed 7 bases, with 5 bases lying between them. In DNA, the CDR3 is TGTGCCAGCAGCTTAGGGTCAAATGAGCAGTTCTTC. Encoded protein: CASSLGSNEQFF.

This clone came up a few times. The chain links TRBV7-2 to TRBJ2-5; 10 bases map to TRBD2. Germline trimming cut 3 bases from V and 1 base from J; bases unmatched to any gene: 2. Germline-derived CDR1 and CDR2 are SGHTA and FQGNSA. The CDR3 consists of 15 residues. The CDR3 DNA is TGTGCCAGCAGCTTGAGCGGGAGGGCCCAAGAGACCCAGTACTTC. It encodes CASSLSGRAQETQYF.

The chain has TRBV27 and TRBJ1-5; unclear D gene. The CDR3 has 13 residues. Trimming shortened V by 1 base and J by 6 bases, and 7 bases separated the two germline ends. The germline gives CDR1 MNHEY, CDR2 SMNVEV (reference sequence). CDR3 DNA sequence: TGTGCCAGCAGTTTATTGGGTGGTCAGCCCCAGCATTTT. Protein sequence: CASSLLGGQPQHF.